The TCR beta chain described here comes from a study of T cells after yellow fever vaccination. Findings of the study overall: The secondary T-cell response peaked on day 5, not day 15, but was weaker.

Per the germline V gene, CDR1 is LGHNA and CDR2 is YNFKEQ. The CDR3 runs 17 residues. Trimming cost V 0 bases and J 7 bases, with 19 bases left between them. The study made its TCR cDNA through 5'RACE template switching. That step introduced a universal primer site along with UMIs. TCRdb reprocessed the 5' RACE reads with MiXCR, giving one entry per CDR3 protein. This repertoire shows roughly 120,000 distinct CDR3 sequences, 7.2% found once; its top ten account for 2.7%. In its sample, this clonotype was seen many times. Its antigen is currently unknown. The clonotype was recovered from a man younger than 30 who received the YFV17D yellow fever vaccine. The sample in question was CD4+ T cells sorted from PBMCs, obtained approximately 47 days after the first yellow fever vaccination. The gene calls are TRBV4-2 and TRBJ2-1, with D possibly TRBD1 on 6 matching bases. CDR3 in DNA: TGTGCCAGCAGCCAAGATGTGGAACAGGGAAATGGGAATGAGCAGTTCTTC. This codes for CASSQDVEQGNGNEQFF.